The entry below describes one T cell receptor (beta chain). The sample originates from a study of blood T cell repertoires in COVID-19. The CDR3 sequence is 12 residues long. CDR1 is SNHLY and CDR2 is FYNNEI in the germline V gene. V dropped 11 bases and J dropped 8; count of bases not matched to a gene: 5. Clones were read by immunoSEQ multiplex PCR, and TCRdb kept only the in-frame ones, dropping some. This table has roughly 100,000 clones, about nine tenths appearing once. Input material: peripheral blood. This chain links TRBV2 with TRBJ2-1; 11 positions match TRBD1. This clonotype originated in a human donor with active COVID-19. The donor label of this sample is uncertain. This CDR3 reads CAGQGAEDEQFF. CDR3 sequence (DNA): TGTGCCGGACAGGGGGCAGAGGATGAGCAGTTCTTC.